This T cell receptor (beta chain) was recorded in a study of T cells in Graves' hyperthyroidism and ophthalmopathy. Study-wide points: Blood also held most thyroid clonotypes expanded beyond 0.001.

Germline V gene data show CDR1 as KGHDR and CDR2 as SFDVKD. This CDR3 region has 15 residues. J lost 6 bases, V lost 2 bases, and 8 bases had no gene match. Participants, patients aged 18 to 65, had newly diagnosed hyperthyroidism with a duration under 2 months. Diagnosis relied on clinical symptoms, serum thyroxine and TRAb, thyroid ultrasound and orbital computed tomography. As regards this clonotype: Its antigen is as yet unknown.

Amplified TCR beta CDR3 regions derived from RNA transcripts. Initially, a first-round RT-PCR of the TCR CDR3 employed the HTBI primer set. TCRdb reprocessed the multiplex PCR reads with MiXCR, giving one entry per CDR3 protein. Among approximately 590,000 distinct CDR3 sequences listed, 40% to 55% were seen once. This clonotype was obtained from a woman between 18 and 30 years old with Graves' hyperthyroidism. Sequenced input: peripheral blood or thyroid tissue (not recorded which). The genes are TRBV24-1 and TRBJ2-5; 7 bases agree with TRBD2. The CDR3 DNA reads TGTGCCACCAGTGATTCGGCGGGAGATGTAAAGACCCAGTACTTC. It yields the protein CATSDSAGDVKTQYF.